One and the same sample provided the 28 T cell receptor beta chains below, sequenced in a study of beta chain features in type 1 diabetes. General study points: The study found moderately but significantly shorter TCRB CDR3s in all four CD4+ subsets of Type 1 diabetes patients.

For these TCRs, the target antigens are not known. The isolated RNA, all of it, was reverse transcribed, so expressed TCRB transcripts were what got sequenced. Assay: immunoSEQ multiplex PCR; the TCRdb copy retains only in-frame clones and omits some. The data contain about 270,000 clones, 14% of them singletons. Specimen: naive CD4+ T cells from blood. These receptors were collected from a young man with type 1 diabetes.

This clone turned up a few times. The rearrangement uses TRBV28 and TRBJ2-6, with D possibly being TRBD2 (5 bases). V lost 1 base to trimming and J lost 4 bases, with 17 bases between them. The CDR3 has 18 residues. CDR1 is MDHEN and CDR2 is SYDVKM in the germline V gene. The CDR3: CASSLSAGLFLGANVLTF. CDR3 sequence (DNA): TGTGCCAGCAGTTTATCTGCGGGTTTATTTCTCGGGGCCAACGTCCTGACTTTC. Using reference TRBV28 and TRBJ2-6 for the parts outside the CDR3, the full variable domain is DVKVTQSSRYLVKRTGEKVFLECVQDMDHENMFWYRQDPGLGLRLIYFSYDVKMKEKGDIPEGYSVSREKKERFSLILESASTNQTSMYLCASSLSAGLFLGANVLTFGAGSRLTVL.

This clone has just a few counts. CDR3 loop: CASSFRTSGHNEQFF. For the CDR3, the DNA is TGTGCCAGCAGTTTTAGGACTAGCGGACACAATGAGCAGTTCTTC. This rearrangement joins TRBV6-5 to TRBJ2-1; 10 positions match TRBD2. The V gene end was trimmed by 4 bases and the J gene end by 5 bases; junction bases not matched to a gene: 5. The CDR3 contains 15 residues. Germline V lookup: CDR1 MNHEY, CDR2 SVGAGI.

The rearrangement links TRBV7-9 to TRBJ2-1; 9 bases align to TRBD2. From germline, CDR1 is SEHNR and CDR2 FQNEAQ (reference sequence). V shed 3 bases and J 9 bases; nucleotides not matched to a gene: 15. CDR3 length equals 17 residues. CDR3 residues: CASSLPAGRTSVSEQFF. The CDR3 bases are TGTGCCAGCAGCTTGCCGGCCGGCCGGACTAGCGTGAGTGAGCAGTTCTTC.

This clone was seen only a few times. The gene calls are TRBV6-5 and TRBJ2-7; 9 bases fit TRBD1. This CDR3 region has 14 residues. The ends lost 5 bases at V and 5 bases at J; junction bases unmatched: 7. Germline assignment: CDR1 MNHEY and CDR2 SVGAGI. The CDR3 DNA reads TGTGCCAGCAGTACGAACAGGGGGCTAAACGAGCAGTACTTC. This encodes CASSTNRGLNEQYF.

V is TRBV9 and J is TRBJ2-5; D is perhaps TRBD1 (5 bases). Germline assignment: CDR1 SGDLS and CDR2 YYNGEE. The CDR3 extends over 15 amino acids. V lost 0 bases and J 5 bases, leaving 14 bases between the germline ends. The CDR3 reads CASSVEGLHRETQYF. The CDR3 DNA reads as TGTGCCAGCAGCGTAGAGGGCCTGCACAGGGAGACCCAGTACTTC.

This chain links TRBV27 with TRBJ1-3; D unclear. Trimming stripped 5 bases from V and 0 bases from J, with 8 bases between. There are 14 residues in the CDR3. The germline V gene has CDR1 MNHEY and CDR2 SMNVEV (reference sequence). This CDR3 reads CASSPSGSGNTIYF. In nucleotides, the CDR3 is TGTGCCAGCAGTCCCTCGGGCTCTGGAAACACCATATATTTT.

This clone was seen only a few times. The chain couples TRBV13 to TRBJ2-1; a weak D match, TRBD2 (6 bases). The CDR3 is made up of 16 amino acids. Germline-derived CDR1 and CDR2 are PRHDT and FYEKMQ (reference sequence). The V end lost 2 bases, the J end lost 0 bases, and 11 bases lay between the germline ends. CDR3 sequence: CASSLPSVSSYNEQFF. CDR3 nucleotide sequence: TGTGCCAGCAGCTTACCTAGCGTGAGCTCCTACAATGAGCAGTTCTTC.

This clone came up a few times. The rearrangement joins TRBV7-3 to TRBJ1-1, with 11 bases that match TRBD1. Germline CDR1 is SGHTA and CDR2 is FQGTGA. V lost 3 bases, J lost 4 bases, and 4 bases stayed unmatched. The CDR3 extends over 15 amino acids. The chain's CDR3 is CASSFTGQGGTEAFF. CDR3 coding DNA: TGTGCCAGCAGCTTTACGGGACAGGGGGGCACTGAAGCTTTCTTT.

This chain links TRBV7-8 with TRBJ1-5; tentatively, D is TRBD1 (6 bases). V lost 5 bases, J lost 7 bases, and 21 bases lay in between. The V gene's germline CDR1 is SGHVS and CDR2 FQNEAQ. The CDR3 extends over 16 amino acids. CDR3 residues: CASSPLVGGLGQPQHF. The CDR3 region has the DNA TGTGCCAGCAGCCCCCTGGTGGGGGGGCTGGGACAGCCCCAGCATTTT.

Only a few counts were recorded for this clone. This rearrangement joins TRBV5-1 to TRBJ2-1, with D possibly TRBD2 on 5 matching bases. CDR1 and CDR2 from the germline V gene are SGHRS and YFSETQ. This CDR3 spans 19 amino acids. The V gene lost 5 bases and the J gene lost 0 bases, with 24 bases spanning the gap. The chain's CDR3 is CASRMIGISASSSYNEQFF. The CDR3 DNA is TGCGCCAGCAGAATGATCGGGATTAGCGCATCTAGCTCCTACAATGAGCAGTTCTTC.

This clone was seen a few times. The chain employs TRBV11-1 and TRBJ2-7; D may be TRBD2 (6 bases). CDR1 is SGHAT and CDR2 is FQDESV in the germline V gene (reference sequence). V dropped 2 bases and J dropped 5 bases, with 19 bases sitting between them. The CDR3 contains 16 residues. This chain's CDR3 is CASSLFPGLGTDEQYF. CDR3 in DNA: TGTGCCAGCAGCTTATTTCCGGGACTTGGTACGGACGAGCAGTACTTC. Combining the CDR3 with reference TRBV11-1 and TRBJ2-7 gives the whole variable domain EAEVAQSPRYKITEKSQAVAFWCDPISGHATLYWYRQILGQGPELLVQFQDESVVDDSQLPKDRFSAERLKGVDSTLKIQPAELGDSAMYLCASSLFPGLGTDEQYFGPGTRLTVT.

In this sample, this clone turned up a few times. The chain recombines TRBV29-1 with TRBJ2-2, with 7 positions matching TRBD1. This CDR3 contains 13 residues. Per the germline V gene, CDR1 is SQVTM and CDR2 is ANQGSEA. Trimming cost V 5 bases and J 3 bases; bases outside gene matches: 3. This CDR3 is CSVWTGYTGELFF. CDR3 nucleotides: TGCAGCGTTTGGACAGGATACACCGGGGAGCTGTTTTTT.

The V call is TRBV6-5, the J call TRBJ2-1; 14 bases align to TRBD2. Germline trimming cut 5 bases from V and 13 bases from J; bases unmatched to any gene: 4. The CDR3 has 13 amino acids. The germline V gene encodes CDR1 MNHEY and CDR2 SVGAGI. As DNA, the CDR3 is TGTGCCAGCAGTCAAGGACTAGCGGGAGGACAGTTCTTC. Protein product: CASSQGLAGGQFF.

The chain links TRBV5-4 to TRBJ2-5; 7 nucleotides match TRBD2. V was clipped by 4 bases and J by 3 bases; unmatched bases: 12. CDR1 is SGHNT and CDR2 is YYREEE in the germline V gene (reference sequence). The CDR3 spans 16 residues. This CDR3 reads CASSPRPSAGEETQYF. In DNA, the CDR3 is TGTGCCAGCAGCCCCCGGCCCTCGGCGGGAGAAGAGACCCAGTACTTC. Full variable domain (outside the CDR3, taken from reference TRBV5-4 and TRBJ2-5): ETGVTQSPTHLIKTRGQQVTLRCSSQSGHNTVSWYQQALGQGPQFIFQYYREEENGRGNFPPRFSGLQFPNYSSELNVNALELDDSALYLCASSPRPSAGEETQYFGPGTRLLVL.

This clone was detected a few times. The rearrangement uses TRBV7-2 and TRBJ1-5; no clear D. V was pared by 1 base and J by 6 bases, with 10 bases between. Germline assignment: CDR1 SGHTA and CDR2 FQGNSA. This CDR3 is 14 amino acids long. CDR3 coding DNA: TGTGCCAGCAGCTTAGTTATACGGGGTCAGCCCCAGCATTTT. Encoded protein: CASSLVIRGQPQHF.

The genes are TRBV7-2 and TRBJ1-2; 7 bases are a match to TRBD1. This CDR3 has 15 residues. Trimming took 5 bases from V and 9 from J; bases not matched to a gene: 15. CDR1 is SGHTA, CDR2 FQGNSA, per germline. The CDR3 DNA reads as TGTGCCAGCAGCCGAGGCTACACAGGGGTTTATCGCTACACCTTC. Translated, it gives CASSRGYTGVYRYTF. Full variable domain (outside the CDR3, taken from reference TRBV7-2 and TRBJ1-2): GAGVSQSPSNKVTEKGKDVELRCDPISGHTALYWYRQSLGQGLEFLIYFQGNSAPDKSGLPSDRFSAERTGGSVSTLTIQRTQQEDSAVYLCASSRGYTGVYRYTFGSGTRLTVV.

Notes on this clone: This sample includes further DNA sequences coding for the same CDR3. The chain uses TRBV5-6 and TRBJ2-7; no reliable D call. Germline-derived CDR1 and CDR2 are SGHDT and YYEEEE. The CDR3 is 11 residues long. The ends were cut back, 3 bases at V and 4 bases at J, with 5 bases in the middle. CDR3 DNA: TGTGCCAGCAGCTCAGGATACGAGCAGTACTTC. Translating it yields CASSSGYEQYF.

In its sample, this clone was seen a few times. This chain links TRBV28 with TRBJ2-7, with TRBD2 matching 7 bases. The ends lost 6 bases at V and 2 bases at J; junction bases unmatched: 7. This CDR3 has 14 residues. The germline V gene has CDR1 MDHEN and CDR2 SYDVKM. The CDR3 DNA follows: TGTGCCAGCAGCCGCCCGACTAGCCCCTACGAGCAGTACTTC. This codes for CASSRPTSPYEQYF.

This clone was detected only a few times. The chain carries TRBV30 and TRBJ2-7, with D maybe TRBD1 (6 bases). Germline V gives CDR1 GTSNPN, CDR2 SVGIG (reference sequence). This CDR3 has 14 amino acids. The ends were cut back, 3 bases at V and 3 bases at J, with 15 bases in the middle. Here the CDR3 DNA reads TGTGCCTGGAGGGAACGGGACATTTTCTACGAGCAGTACTTC. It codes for CAWRERDIFYEQYF.

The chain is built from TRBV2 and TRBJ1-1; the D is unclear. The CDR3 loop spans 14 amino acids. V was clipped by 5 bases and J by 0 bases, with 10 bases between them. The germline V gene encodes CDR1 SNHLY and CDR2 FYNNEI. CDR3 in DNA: TGTGCCAGCAGTTTAGGCGGGATGAACACTGAAGCTTTCTTT. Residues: CASSLGGMNTEAFF.

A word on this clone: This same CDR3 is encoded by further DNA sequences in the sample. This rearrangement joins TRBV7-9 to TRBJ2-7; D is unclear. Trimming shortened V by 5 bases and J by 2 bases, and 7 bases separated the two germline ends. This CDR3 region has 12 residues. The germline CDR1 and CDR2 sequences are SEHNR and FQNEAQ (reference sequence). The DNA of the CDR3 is TGTGCCAGCAGCCTCGAGACCTACGAGCAGTACTTC. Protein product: CASSLETYEQYF.

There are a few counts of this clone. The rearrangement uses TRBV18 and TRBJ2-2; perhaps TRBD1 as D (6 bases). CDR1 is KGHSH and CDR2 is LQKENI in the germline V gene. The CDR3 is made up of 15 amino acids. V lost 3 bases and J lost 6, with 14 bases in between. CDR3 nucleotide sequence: TGTGCCAGCTCACCGTTCAGGGGTGACGCCGGGGAGCTGTTTTTT. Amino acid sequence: CASSPFRGDAGELFF. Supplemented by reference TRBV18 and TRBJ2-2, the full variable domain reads NAGVMQNPRHLVRRRGQEARLRCSPMKGHSHVYWYRQLPEEGLKFMVYLQKENIIDESGMPKERFSAEFPKEGPSILRIQQVVRGDSAAYFCASSPFRGDAGELFFGEGSRLTVL.

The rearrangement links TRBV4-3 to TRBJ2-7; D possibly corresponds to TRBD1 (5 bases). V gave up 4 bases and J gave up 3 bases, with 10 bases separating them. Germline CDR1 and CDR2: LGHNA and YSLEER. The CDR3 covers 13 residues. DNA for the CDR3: TGCGCCAGCAGCCCCTCCAGGGACTACGAGCAGTACTTC. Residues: CASSPSRDYEQYF.

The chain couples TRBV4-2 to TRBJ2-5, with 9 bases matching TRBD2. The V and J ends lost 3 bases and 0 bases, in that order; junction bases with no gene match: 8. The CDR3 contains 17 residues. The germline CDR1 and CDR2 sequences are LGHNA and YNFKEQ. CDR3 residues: CASSQGGAGGYQETQYF. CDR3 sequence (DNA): TGTGCCAGCAGCCAGGGGGGCGCGGGAGGGTACCAAGAGACCCAGTACTTC.

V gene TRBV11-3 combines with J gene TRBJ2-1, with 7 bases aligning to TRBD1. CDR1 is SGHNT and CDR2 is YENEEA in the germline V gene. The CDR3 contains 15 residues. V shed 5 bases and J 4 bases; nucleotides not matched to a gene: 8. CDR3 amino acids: CASSLGTAPYNEQFF. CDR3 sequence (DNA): TGTGCCAGCAGCCTGGGGACAGCCCCATACAATGAGCAGTTCTTC.

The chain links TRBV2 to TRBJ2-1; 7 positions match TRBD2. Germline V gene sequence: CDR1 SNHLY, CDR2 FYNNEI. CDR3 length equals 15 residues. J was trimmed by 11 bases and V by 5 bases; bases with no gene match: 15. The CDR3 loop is CASSRLAAQDGKQFF. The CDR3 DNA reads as TGTGCCAGCAGTCGACTAGCCGCCCAGGACGGTAAGCAGTTCTTC.

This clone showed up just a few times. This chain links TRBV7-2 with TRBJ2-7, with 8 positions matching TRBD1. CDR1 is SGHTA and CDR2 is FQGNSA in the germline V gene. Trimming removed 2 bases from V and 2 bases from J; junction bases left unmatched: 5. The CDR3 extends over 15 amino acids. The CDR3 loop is CASSLHQQGAYEQYF. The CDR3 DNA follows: TGTGCCAGCAGCTTACACCAACAGGGGGCCTACGAGCAGTACTTC. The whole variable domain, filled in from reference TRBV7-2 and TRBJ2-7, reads GAGVSQSPSNKVTEKGKDVELRCDPISGHTALYWYRQSLGQGLEFLIYFQGNSAPDKSGLPSDRFSAERTGGSVSTLTIQRTQQEDSAVYLCASSLHQQGAYEQYFGPGTRLTVT.

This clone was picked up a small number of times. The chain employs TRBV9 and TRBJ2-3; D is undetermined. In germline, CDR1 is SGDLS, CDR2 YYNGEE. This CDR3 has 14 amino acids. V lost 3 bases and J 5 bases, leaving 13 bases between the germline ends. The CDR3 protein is CASSGIQNEDTQYF. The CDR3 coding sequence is TGTGCCAGCAGCGGAATACAGAATGAAGATACGCAGTATTTT. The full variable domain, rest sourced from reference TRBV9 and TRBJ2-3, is DSGVTQTPKHLITATGQRVTLRCSPRSGDLSVYWYQQSLDQGLQFLIQYYNGEERAKGNILERFSAQQFPDLHSELNLSSLELGDSALYFCASSGIQNEDTQYFGPGTRLTVL.